These 8 T cell receptor beta chains originate from one sample sequenced in a study of cytomegalovirus exposure and HLA in healthy donors. Researchers ran the PCR with 60 Vbeta and 13 Jbeta primers. The assay was immunoSEQ multiplex PCR, and TCRdb's table has in-frame clones only and misses some. Of approximately 200,000 clones listed, roughly 78% are singletons. Sequenced: PBMCs. These receptors were collected from a girl between 5 and 17 years old in good health and CMV-seropositive.

This clone was seen a single time. This sequence joins TRBV7-6 and TRBJ2-1; TRBD2 matches at 9 bases. The V gene end was trimmed by 1 base and the J gene end by 3 bases; junction bases not matched to a gene: 4. The CDR3 has 16 residues. CDR1 and CDR2 (germline): SGHVS, FNYEAQ. The CDR3 reads CASSLDGGGGYNEQFF. The CDR3 DNA is TGTGCCAGCAGCTTAGACGGCGGGGGGGGCTACAATGAGCAGTTCTTC.

In its sample, this clone was seen once. This chain connects TRBV7-2 to TRBJ1-1, with TRBD1 matching over 8 bases. Losses at the gene ends were 1 base for V and 0 bases for J; bases not matched to a gene: 7. The germline V gene encodes CDR1 SGHTA and CDR2 FQGNSA. The CDR3 runs 17 residues. CDR3 in DNA: TGTGCCAGCAGCTTAGAAGACAGGGGAAGGATGAACACTGAAGCTTTCTTT. Protein sequence: CASSLEDRGRMNTEAFF.

This sequence joins TRBV19 and TRBJ2-3, with D perhaps matching TRBD2 (6 bases). This CDR3 has 13 amino acids. CDR1 and CDR2 from the germline V gene are LNHDA and SQIVND (reference sequence). With 6 bases removed from V and 1 base from J, the gap between germline ends came to 8 bases. For the CDR3, the DNA is TGTGCCAGTAGGCGGGGAGGCACAGATACGCAGTATTTT. Encoded protein: CASRRGGTDTQYF.

The V call is TRBV7-9, the J call TRBJ2-3; possibly TRBD2 for D (7 bases). This CDR3 comprises 16 residues. V was trimmed by 5 bases and J by 4 bases, leaving 19 bases between them. Germline CDR1 is SEHNR and CDR2 is FQNEAQ (reference sequence). The CDR3, as DNA: TGTGCCAGCAGCGTCGGGGGCCCGGGAGGTTCAGATACGCAGTATTTT. This codes for CASSVGGPGGSDTQYF.

This clone has just a few counts. The J gene is TRBJ2-7, the V gene TRBV27; TRBD1 aligns across 12 bases. The CDR3 extends over 16 amino acids. Losses at the gene ends were 2 bases for V and 2 bases for J; bases not matched to a gene: 4. CDR1 MNHEY and CDR2 SMNVEV come from the germline V gene (reference sequence). Written as DNA, the CDR3 is TGTGCCAGCAGTTTAAAAGGGACAGGGGGCGCCTACGAGCAGTACTTC. This sequence encodes CASSLKGTGGAYEQYF.

The sample holds a few counts of this clone. The chain has TRBV4-3 and TRBJ1-2; 8 nucleotides align to TRBD1. The CDR3 consists of 15 residues. With V trimmed by 1 base and J by 1 base, 2 bases remained unmatched. Germline assignment: CDR1 LGHNA and CDR2 YSLEER. The CDR3 reads CASSQVGQDNYGYTF. The CDR3 nucleotides read TGCGCCAGCAGCCAAGTGGGACAGGATAACTATGGCTACACCTTC.

The CDR3 DNA reads TGTGCCAGCAGCTTTCAAGTCGGGACAGGGCGTTTTTACGAGCAGTACTTC. Protein: CASSFQVGTGRFYEQYF. The rearrangement joins TRBV7-8 to TRBJ2-7, with 9 bases lining up with TRBD1. V lost 3 bases, J lost 4 bases, and 13 bases stayed unmatched. Germline V gene lookup returns CDR1 SGHVS and CDR2 FQNEAQ. CDR3 length: 17 residues.

The chain joins TRBV23-1 to TRBJ1-2; possible D gene TRBD1, 6 bases. TRBV23-1 is assigned to the ORF class and has an uncertain function. V lost 6 bases and J 4 bases, leaving 21 bases between the germline ends. The CDR3 is 16 residues long. DNA for the CDR3: TGCGCCAGCAGACTCATCCCCCAGGGGACCGCCTATGGCTACACCTTC. It yields the protein CASRLIPQGTAYGYTF.